This T cell receptor (beta chain) was identified in a study of OX40 agonist ivuxolimab in advanced cancers. Turning to the study itself: An agonistic human IgG2 monoclonal antibody against OX40 (CD134) was given.

Only in-frame clones appear in the TCRdb table, and some are missing; sequencing was by immunoSEQ multiplex PCR. The table records 45,000 to 65,000 clones, around nine tenths of them present only once. The study sampled blood at baseline, cycle 4 day 1, and cycle 7 day 1. The sample was CD4+ or CD8+ T cells sorted from blood, taken in a trial of the OX40 agonist ivuxolimab. The receptor was isolated from an adult with an advanced solid tumor such as melanoma, head and neck, liver or kidney cancer.

In nucleotides, the CDR3 is TGTGCCAGCTCACCCAGGGACAGGCGAGACGAGCAGTACTTC. Protein: CASSPRDRRDEQYF. This chain connects TRBV18 to TRBJ2-7, with 8 nucleotides matching TRBD1. V dropped 3 bases and J dropped 5; count of bases not matched to a gene: 6. From germline, CDR1 is KGHSH and CDR2 LQKENI. The CDR3 length is 14 residues.